This entry lists 28 T cell receptor beta chains sequenced from one sample in a study of blood T cell repertoires in COVID-19. Libraries were prepared by immunoSEQ multiplex PCR; TCRdb keeps only in-frame clonotypes and omits some of them. The top ten hold around 1.1% of the sample, which has roughly 120,000 clones, 90% seen once. Sequenced sample: peripheral blood. The receptors derive from a human donor in a cohort sampled during active COVID-19.

In this sample, this clone turned up a few times. The chain's CDR3 is CASSGSGDSTGELFF. The CDR3, as DNA: TGTGCCAGCAGCGGGTCAGGGGATAGCACCGGGGAGCTGTTTTTT. The chain uses TRBV9 and TRBJ2-2; possible D gene TRBD1, 6 bases. The CDR3 is 15 residues long. Trimming cost V 3 bases and J 4 bases, with 13 bases left between them. Per germline, CDR1 SGDLS and CDR2 YYNGEE.

This chain connects TRBV5-1 to TRBJ2-3, with D tentatively TRBD1 (6 bases). CDR1 is SGHRS, CDR2 YFSETQ, per germline. V was cut by 0 bases and J by 0 bases, with 17 bases left in between. The CDR3 covers 18 residues. The CDR3 spells CASSLGGRGLTSTDTQYF. For the CDR3, the DNA is TGCGCCAGCAGCTTGGGGGGCAGGGGATTGACTAGCACAGATACGCAGTATTTT.

This chain uses TRBV5-1 with TRBJ1-1; TRBD1 might be the D (5 bases). V was pared by 7 bases and J by 4 bases, with 14 bases between. CDR1 and CDR2 (germline): SGHRS, YFSETQ. The CDR3 sequence is 13 residues long. CDR3 in amino acids: CASFDSVGTEAFF. Written as DNA, the CDR3 is TGCGCCAGCTTTGACAGTGTGGGCACTGAAGCTTTCTTT.

The rearrangement uses TRBV7-2 and TRBJ2-7, with D unresolved. V shed 8 bases and J shed 7 bases, with 12 bases lying between them. Germline V gene sequence: CDR1 SGHTA, CDR2 FQGNSA. The CDR3 contains 11 residues. CDR3 bases: TGTGCCAGCGGCCCGCTTAAGGAGCAGTACTTC. Its protein product is CASGPLKEQYF.

The V and J genes are TRBV25-1 and TRBJ1-2; 7 bases fit TRBD1. This CDR3 is 14 amino acids long. Germline-derived CDR1 and CDR2 are MGHDK and SYGVNS. J gave up 4 bases and V 4 bases, and 6 bases lay outside the gene matches. The CDR3 here is CASSGKGTVYGYTF. The CDR3 DNA is TGTGCCAGCAGTGGAAAAGGGACAGTCTATGGCTACACCTTC.

In nucleotides, the CDR3 is TGTGCCAGCAGTGGGGACAGGGGGCTCTCCTATAATTCACCCCTCCACTTT. Its protein is CASSGDRGLSYNSPLHF. V gene TRBV25-1 combines with J gene TRBJ1-6, with 12 bases matching TRBD1. Germline V CDR1 and CDR2: MGHDK, SYGVNS. V was pared by 4 bases and J by 0 bases, with 1 base of the junction left unmatched. CDR3 length: 17 residues. Full variable domain (remainder filled in from reference TRBV25-1 and TRBJ1-6): EADIYQTPRYLVIGTGKKITLECSQTMGHDKMYWYQQDPGMELHLIHYSYGVNSTEKGDLSSESTVSRIRTEHFPLTLESARPSHTSQYLCASSGDRGLSYNSPLHFGNGTRLTVT.

The gene calls are TRBV28 and TRBJ1-1, with a tentative D call TRBD1 (6 bases). The CDR3 loop spans 16 amino acids. The V gene's germline CDR1 is MDHEN and CDR2 SYDVKM. Trimming removed 5 bases from V and 1 base from J, with 17 bases in between. CDR3 sequence reads: CASSPHPWGPNTEAFF. CDR3 coding DNA: TGTGCCAGCAGTCCCCACCCGTGGGGGCCGAACACTGAAGCTTTCTTT.

The chain uses TRBV24-1 and TRBJ2-2, with D unresolved. The V gene lost 9 bases and the J gene lost 0 bases, with 16 bases spanning the gap. Germline V CDR1 and CDR2: KGHDR, SFDVKD. This CDR3 has 16 residues. This CDR3 reads CATPGLQFTNTGELFF. The DNA of the CDR3 is TGTGCCACCCCCGGTTTACAGTTCACGAACACCGGGGAGCTGTTTTTT.

The rearrangement links TRBV2 to TRBJ1-5, with 10 nucleotides matching TRBD1. V gave up 4 bases and J gave up 0 bases; unmatched junction bases: 6. The CDR3 covers 17 residues. The germline V gene has CDR1 SNHLY and CDR2 FYNNEI. The CDR3 is CASSGIDRGLSNQPQHF. The CDR3 region has the DNA TGTGCCAGCAGTGGGATTGACAGGGGGCTTAGCAATCAGCCCCAGCATTTT.

This sequence joins TRBV7-9 and TRBJ1-1; maybe TRBD1 (6 bases). The length of the CDR3 is 14 residues. The V end was cut by 3 bases, the J end by 5 bases, with 13 bases between. CDR1 is SEHNR, CDR2 FQNEAQ, per germline (reference sequence). This CDR3 is CASSFGQGWTEAFF. The DNA of the CDR3 is TGTGCCAGCAGCTTTGGTCAGGGGTGGACTGAAGCTTTCTTT.

V and J are TRBV4-3 and TRBJ2-1; possibly TRBD2 for D (8 bases). The germline V gene encodes CDR1 LGHNA and CDR2 YSLEER. CDR3 length equals 21 residues. V was cut by 0 bases and J by 0 bases, with 24 bases left in between. For the CDR3, the DNA is TGCGCCAGCAGCCAAGAAATTGATTTGAGGGGGCTAGCGGGCTCCTACAATGAGCAGTTCTTC. It translates to CASSQEIDLRGLAGSYNEQFF.

V usage is TRBV7-9 and J usage is TRBJ2-2; 7 nucleotides align to TRBD2. Germline CDR1 SEHNR, CDR2 FQNEAQ (reference sequence). V was pared by 3 bases and J by 7 bases, with 2 bases of the junction left unmatched. There are 13 residues in the CDR3. CDR3 sequence (DNA): TGTGCCAGCAGCTTGAGGGAGGGCGGGGAGCTGTTTTTT. Translation gives CASSLREGGELFF.

The gene calls are TRBV10-3 and TRBJ2-7, with TRBD2 as a possible D gene (6 bases). This CDR3 region has 17 residues. The germline CDR1 and CDR2 sequences are ENHRY and SYGVKD. Trimming removed 3 bases from V and 4 bases from J, with 22 bases in between. The CDR3 DNA sequence: TGTGCCATCAGTGAATCATTGGGACTGGGCGGGCCATACGAGCAGTACTTC. Its protein is CAISESLGLGGPYEQYF.

This chain joins TRBV11-2 and TRBJ2-6; a possible D gene is TRBD1 (6 bases). In germline, CDR1 is SGHAT, CDR2 FQNNGV. V was shortened by 0 bases and J by 2 bases, with 8 bases between the two germline ends. CDR3 length: 16 amino acids. The CDR3 bases are TGTGCCAGCAGCTTAGATTCAGGGGCTGGGGCCAACGTCCTGACTTTC. Translation: CASSLDSGAGANVLTF.

The chain is built from TRBV11-2 and TRBJ2-3, with D tentatively TRBD1 (5 bases). The CDR3 contains 16 residues. CDR1 is SGHAT, CDR2 FQNNGV, per germline. Trimming shortened V by 1 base and J by 2 bases, and 13 bases separated the two germline ends. CDR3 residues: CASSLGGAEPTDTQYF. DNA of the CDR3: TGTGCCAGCAGCTTAGGTGGGGCCGAACCCACAGATACGCAGTATTTT. Together with reference TRBV11-2 and TRBJ2-3, the CDR3 gives the full variable domain: EAGVAQSPRYKIIEKRQSVAFWCNPISGHATLYWYQQILGQGPKLLIQFQNNGVVDDSQLPKDRFSAERLKGVDSTLKIQPAKLEDSAVYLCASSLGGAEPTDTQYFGPGTRLTVL.

The V gene is TRBV5-5, the J gene TRBJ2-1, with D unclear. CDR3 length: 14 residues. Germline CDR1 reads SGHKS; CDR2 reads YYEKEE (reference sequence). V lost 4 bases, J lost 0 bases, and 8 bases lay in between. The DNA for the CDR3 is TGTGCCAGCAGCCTCTCAGGCTCCTACAATGAGCAGTTCTTC. Its translation: CASSLSGSYNEQFF.

The chain uses TRBV12-5 and TRBJ1-1; D possibly corresponds to TRBD1 (6 bases). The CDR3 sequence is 17 residues long. Per the germline V gene, CDR1 is LGHNT and CDR2 is FRNRAP. The germline V and J ends were trimmed by 1 base and 0 bases, with 15 bases remaining between them. The CDR3 loop reads CASGLAIKDSMNTEAFF. The CDR3 nucleotides read TGTGCTAGTGGTTTGGCAATCAAGGACAGCATGAACACTGAAGCTTTCTTT.

This sequence joins TRBV7-9 and TRBJ1-1, with unresolved D. The CDR3 consists of 14 residues. CDR1 and CDR2 from the germline V gene are SEHNR and FQNEAQ (reference sequence). V lost 1 base and J 8 bases, leaving 14 bases between the germline ends. In nucleotides, the CDR3 is TGTGCCAGCAGCTTAGTTCTATCTGCTCCGGAAGCTTTCTTT. Encoded protein: CASSLVLSAPEAFF.

The chain has TRBV7-9 and TRBJ2-7; 14 bases fit TRBD2. Germline trimming cut 2 bases from V and 2 bases from J; bases unmatched to any gene: 8. Germline V gene lookup returns CDR1 SEHNR and CDR2 FQNEAQ (reference sequence). CDR3 length equals 18 residues. DNA for the CDR3: TGTGCCAGCAGCTTATCCGGGACTAGCGGGGGAGGGCCCTACGAGCAGTACTTC. It is translated as CASSLSGTSGGGPYEQYF.

The chain uses TRBV19 and TRBJ1-1; 10 positions agree with TRBD1. Germline CDR1 is LNHDA and CDR2 is SQIVND (reference sequence). The CDR3 is made up of 16 amino acids. Losses at the gene ends were 7 bases for V and 0 bases for J; bases not matched to a gene: 8. The CDR3 region is CASMGQGLSLNTEAFF. For the CDR3, the DNA is TGTGCCAGTATGGGACAGGGGTTGTCACTGAACACTGAAGCTTTCTTT.

The J gene is TRBJ1-5, the V gene TRBV18; TRBD1 agrees at 7 bases. J gave up 1 base and V 5 bases, and 2 bases lay outside the gene matches. The CDR3 runs 14 residues. Germline values: CDR1 KGHSH, CDR2 LQKENI. The CDR3 region is CASSTGVSNQPQHF. CDR3 DNA sequence: TGTGCCAGCTCAACAGGGGTGAGCAATCAGCCCCAGCATTTT.

This chain joins TRBV23-1 and TRBJ1-1, with 8 bases fitting TRBD1. TRBV23-1 is classed as an ORF, of uncertain function. Unmatched junction bases numbered 10, after V lost 3 bases and J lost 1 base. The CDR3 sequence is 17 residues long. The CDR3, as DNA: TGCGCCAGCAGTCAGAGGGACAGGACCCCTACGAACACTGAAGCTTTCTTT. Residues: CASSQRDRTPTNTEAFF.

This chain joins TRBV5-1 and TRBJ2-7; TRBD2 aligns across 7 bases. The V gene's germline CDR1 is SGHRS and CDR2 YFSETQ. This CDR3 is built from 16 residues. V lost 0 bases to trimming and J lost 3 bases; unmatched junction nucleotides: 9. Here the CDR3 DNA reads TGCGCCAGCAGCTTGGAGGCTAGCGGACAATACTACGAGCAGTACTTC. Translated, it gives CASSLEASGQYYEQYF.

This clone came up once. The chain is built from TRBV9 and TRBJ2-5; 11 positions match TRBD2. This CDR3 spans 14 amino acids. In germline, CDR1 is SGDLS, CDR2 YYNGEE. V shed 4 bases, J shed 5 bases, and the junction held 4 bases outside the gene matches. CDR3 nucleotides: TGTGCCAGCAGCCTCCGGACTAGCGGGGAGACCCAGTACTTC. It yields the protein CASSLRTSGETQYF.

The V call is TRBV6-5, the J call TRBJ1-3; D is undetermined. The CDR3 contains 15 residues. The ends were cut back, 6 bases at V and 0 bases at J, with 12 bases in the middle. Germline CDR1 reads MNHEY; CDR2 reads SVGAGI. CDR3 in DNA: TGTGCCAGCAGACGGTCGATGAACTCTGGAAACACCATATATTTT. The encoded protein is CASRRSMNSGNTIYF.

J is TRBJ2-7 and V is TRBV19; D is perhaps TRBD1 (6 bases). CDR3 length: 14 amino acids. Trimming took off 4 bases at V and 3 bases at J, with 13 bases between the two ends. Germline V gives CDR1 LNHDA, CDR2 SQIVND (reference sequence). CDR3 nucleotides: TGTGCCAGTAGTAGGGGGCGCGGCATCTACGAGCAGTACTTC. It translates to CASSRGRGIYEQYF.

Only one count was recorded for this clone. The chain joins TRBV7-2 to TRBJ1-5, with D unresolved. CDR1 SGHTA and CDR2 FQGNSA come from the germline V gene. This CDR3 has 16 amino acids. Trimming left V 3 bases short and J 0 bases short, with 12 bases between. Written as DNA, the CDR3 is TGTGCCAGCAGCTTCACGGGTCCCGCTAGCAATCAGCCCCAGCATTTT. Its translation is CASSFTGPASNQPQHF. The full variable domain, its missing parts supplied by reference TRBV7-2 and TRBJ1-5, is GAGVSQSPSNKVTEKGKDVELRCDPISGHTALYWYRQSLGQGLEFLIYFQGNSAPDKSGLPSDRFSAERTGGSVSTLTIQRTQQEDSAVYLCASSFTGPASNQPQHFGDGTRLSIL.

The chain combines TRBV10-3 with TRBJ2-2; no reliable D call. Germline CDR1 is ENHRY and CDR2 is SYGVKD. V was pared by 9 bases and J by 0 bases, with 8 bases between. This CDR3 comprises 13 residues. DNA for the CDR3: TGTGCCATAGCGCCTGCGAACACCGGGGAGCTGTTTTTT. Translated: CAIAPANTGELFF.